This T cell receptor beta chain was identified in a study of beta chain features in type 1 diabetes. Overall study findings and caveats: For Type 1 diabetes patients, all four CD4+ subsets carried TCRB CDR3s that were moderately but significantly shorter. Fewer insertions but more deletions were seen at VDJ junctions in type 1 diabetes patients.

The V and J ends lost 3 bases and 1 base respectively, with 6 bases between them. In germline, CDR1 is SEHNR, CDR2 FQNEAQ (reference sequence). The CDR3 has 13 amino acids. Investigators reverse transcribed all isolated RNA, so they sequenced expressed TCRB transcripts. Assay used: immunoSEQ multiplex PCR; TCRdb lists only in-frame clones, some missing. The table lists about 140,000 clones, about a tenth of them singletons. This clone was counted between two and nine times. The target antigen is unknown. Material: central memory CD4+ T cells from blood. The clonotype originates from a woman aged 35 to 49 in good health. This chain links TRBV7-9 with TRBJ2-5; unclear D gene. CDR3 DNA: TGTGCCAGCAGCTTTCTCGGCCAAGAGACCCAGTACTTC. It yields the protein CASSFLGQETQYF. The variable domain in full, with the rest retrieved from reference TRBV7-9 and TRBJ2-5, is DTGVSQNPRHKITKRGQNVTFRCDPISEHNRLYWYRQTLGQGPEFLTYFQNEAQLEKSRLLSDRFSAERPKGSFSTLEIQRTEQGDSAMYLCASSFLGQETQYFGPGTRLLVL.